This T cell receptor (beta chain) stems from a study of tumor and adjacent non-tumor tissue in lung cancer. Study as a whole: Patients comprised about eleven adenocarcinoma, a couple of squamous cell carcinoma and 1 small cell lung cancer.

There are 15 residues in the CDR3. Germline V gives CDR1 DFQATT, CDR2 SNEGSKA (reference sequence). No cell sorting was done before RNA was extracted from the tissue. The normal lung tissue was taken more than 3 cm from the tumor edge. Three rounds of nested PCR, following a modified ARM-PCR protocol, produced the TCRbeta library. TCRdb analysed the multiplex PCR reads with MiXCR anew, one entry per CDR3 protein. The data contain roughly 75,000 distinct CDR3 sequences, 65% to 75% of them singletons. Study outcomes and limitations: Compared with tumor, normal lung showed significantly lower TCR diversity.

Concerning this clonotype: Its specificity is not known. A much larger clone differs from this one at a single base, so this may be a read error.

Sequencing was carried out using distant non-tumor lung tissue. V and J are TRBV20-1 and TRBJ2-7; 10 bases map to TRBD2. This receptor was identified in a woman aged 45-60 years with non-small cell lung cancer. The chain's CDR3 is CIADPRTSGTYEQYF. CDR3 DNA: TGCATTGCTGATCCTAGGACTAGCGGCACCTACGAGCAGTACTTC.